Sequencing of this T cell receptor (beta chain) was carried out in a study of Graves' ophthalmopathy and Graves' hyperthyroidism. Study in general: Untreated patients at initial diagnosis provided peripheral blood.

The PBMCs originated from approximately 9.5 ml of fresh peripheral blood. This clonotype occurred many times. The CDR3 length is 13 residues. In germline, CDR1 is DFQATT, CDR2 SNEGSKA (reference sequence). After removal of 3 bases from V and 5 bases from J, the junction contained 4 bases not matched to a gene. RNA transcripts were the source from which TCR beta CDR3 regions were amplified. HTBI primers served in a first-round RT-PCR, which a second-round multiplex PCR followed. TCRdb fed the multiplex PCR reads into MiXCR, producing one record per CDR3 protein. The sample comprises 600,000 to 650,000 distinct CDR3 sequences, about a fifth of which are singletons, and roughly 7.4% rests with the top ten.

The chain links TRBV20-1 to TRBJ1-1; TRBD1 matches at 9 bases. Specimen: peripheral blood. This clonotype was obtained from a woman aged 18-29 years with stable Graves' hyperthyroidism. Some clones in this sample may be carry-over from other donors' samples. The CDR3 coding sequence is TGCAGTGCTAGGCGGGACAGGGTGACTGAAGCTTTCTTT. Protein: CSARRDRVTEAFF.